These 14 T cell receptor beta chains were all obtained from the same sample, sequenced in a study of PD-1 blockade in classical Hodgkin lymphoma. The patients all showed relapse after autologous stem cell transplantation, while their brentuximab vedotin exposure varied. Purification of CD4+ T cells from thawed PBMCs was achieved by magnetic negative selection. Profiling relied on immunoSEQ multiplex PCR, and the TCRdb table lists in-frame clones only, not all of them. The sample consists of under 2,000 clones, 86% of them appearing once. Sequenced here: CD4+ T cells from blood, sampled at baseline. The receptor set was obtained from a human donor with classical Hodgkin lymphoma.

This clone was counted a single time. This rearrangement joins TRBV6-1 to TRBJ1-5; no firm D call. Trimming took off 2 bases at V and 7 bases at J, with 12 bases between the two ends. Germline V gives CDR1 MNHNS, CDR2 SASEGT. The CDR3 covers 14 residues. The CDR3 bases are TGTGCCAGCAGTGAACTGGTGGTGTACCAGCCCCAGCATTTT. As protein: CASSELVVYQPQHF.

The chain carries TRBV21-1 and TRBJ2-2; no DNA check was done on the table's D call, TRBD2. TRBV21-1 is a listed pseudogene. The CDR3 is made up of 11 amino acids. CDR3 in DNA: TGTGCCAATTGGGGGGTCGGGGAGCTGTTTTTT. This sequence encodes CANWGVGELFF.

The V call is TRBV5-1, the J call TRBJ1-6; D might be TRBD1 (6 bases). Per germline, CDR1 SGHRS and CDR2 YFSETQ. V lost 1 base and J lost 6, with 14 bases in between. There are 16 residues in the CDR3. CDR3 nucleotides: TGCGCCAGCAGCTTGCAGGCGGGGGCCGGTAATTCACCCCTCCACTTT. This codes for CASSLQAGAGNSPLHF.

V usage is TRBV5-1 and J usage is TRBJ2-5; possibly TRBD2 for D (5 bases). The length of the CDR3 is 16 residues. Germline V gene data show CDR1 as SGHRS and CDR2 as YFSETQ. V dropped 6 bases and J dropped 4 bases, with 22 bases sitting between them. CDR3 coding DNA: TGCGCCAGCACCCTTTCCGGGGTAGTAAACCGAGAGACCCAGTACTTC. Protein product: CASTLSGVVNRETQYF. Filled out from reference TRBV5-1 and TRBJ2-5, the complete variable domain reads KAGVTQTPRYLIKTRGQQVTLSCSPISGHRSVSWYQQTPGQGLQFLFEYFSETQRNKGNFPGRFSGRQFSNSRSEMNVSTLELGDSALYLCASTLSGVVNRETQYFGPGTRLLVL.

The rearrangement links TRBV4-1 to TRBJ2-7; D call uncertain. Germline loops: CDR1 MGHRA, CDR2 YSYEKL. Trimming stripped 4 bases from V and 0 bases from J, with 10 bases between. The CDR3 covers 14 residues. The CDR3 region has the DNA TGCGCCAGCAGCCTCGTTTATAGCTCCTACGAGCAGTACTTC. Its translation: CASSLVYSSYEQYF.

CDR3 nucleotide sequence: TGTGCCAGCACCCGGGGGAGACCTAGCACAGATACGCAGTATTTT. Amino acids: CASTRGRPSTDTQYF. The chain recombines TRBV6-5 with TRBJ2-3; maybe TRBD2 (6 bases). V was shortened by 7 bases and J by 0 bases, with 14 bases between the two germline ends. The V gene's germline CDR1 is MNHEY and CDR2 SVGAGI. The CDR3 length is 15 residues.

The chain couples TRBV11-1 to TRBJ1-1, with TRBD1 as a possible D gene (5 bases). Germline CDR1 reads SGHAT; CDR2 reads FQDESV (reference sequence). V was cut by 0 bases and J by 7 bases, with 21 bases left in between. The CDR3 has 17 amino acids. The CDR3 DNA sequence: TGTGCCAGCAGCTTAGCGGGAGACAGCTACCGTGTAAGTGAAGCTTTCTTT. It is translated as CASSLAGDSYRVSEAFF.

The chain is built from TRBV7-6 and TRBJ2-3; perhaps TRBD2 as D (6 bases). The V and J ends lost 1 base and 3 bases respectively, with 14 bases between them. CDR3 length: 16 residues. Germline V CDR1 and CDR2: SGHVS, FNYEAQ. CDR3 loop: CASSLGGERRTDTQYF. The DNA of the CDR3 is TGTGCCAGCAGCTTAGGGGGGGAGCGTCGGACAGATACGCAGTATTTT.

CDR3 residues: CASSSGQGEKLFF. CDR3 nucleotides: TGTGCCAGCAGCTCCGGACAGGGTGAAAAACTGTTTTTT. The chain is built from TRBV7-3 and TRBJ1-4, with 8 bases identical to TRBD1. The V and J ends lost 4 bases and 7 bases, in that order; junction bases with no gene match: 2. Germline CDR1 is SGHTA and CDR2 is FQGTGA. The CDR3 loop spans 13 amino acids. The full variable domain, completed using reference TRBV7-3 and TRBJ1-4, is GAGVSQTPSNKVTEKGKYVELRCDPISGHTALYWYRQSLGQGPEFLIYFQGTGAADDSGLPNDRFFAVRPEGSVSTLKIQRTERGDSAVYLCASSSGQGEKLFFGSGTQLSVL.

The rearrangement uses TRBV5-8 and TRBJ1-3; the D is unclear. CDR1 is SGHTS and CDR2 is YDEGEE in the germline V gene. The V end was cut by 2 bases, the J end by 0 bases, with 9 bases between. The length of the CDR3 is 15 residues. The CDR3 nucleotides read TGTGCCAGCAGCTTTACGCAAGACTCTGGAAACACCATATATTTT. Translating gives CASSFTQDSGNTIYF.

This clone was seen a handful of times. The V gene is TRBV19, the J gene TRBJ1-2; the D is unclear. The CDR3 covers 16 residues. V was trimmed by 5 bases and J by 0 bases, leaving 16 bases between them. The germline gives CDR1 LNHDA, CDR2 SQIVND (reference sequence). The CDR3 protein is CASSLHYVDSNYGYTF. CDR3 DNA sequence: TGTGCCAGTAGTCTCCATTACGTGGATTCTAACTATGGCTACACCTTC.

This chain connects TRBV27 to TRBJ2-3, with no clear D. Looked up from germline, CDR1 is MNHEY and CDR2 is SMNVEV (reference sequence). There are 15 residues in the CDR3. The V gene lost 5 bases and the J gene lost 2 bases, with 14 bases spanning the gap. This chain's CDR3 is CASSLLRYYTDTQYF. The CDR3 region has the DNA TGTGCCAGCAGTCTGCTGAGGTACTACACAGATACGCAGTATTTT.

The chain uses TRBV9 and TRBJ2-5; 7 positions match TRBD1. The CDR3 covers 14 residues. CDR1 and CDR2 from the germline V gene are SGDLS and YYNGEE. V dropped 4 bases and J dropped 3; count of bases not matched to a gene: 6. The DNA of the CDR3 is TGTGCCAGCAGCTTAATAACAGGGGAAGAGACCCAGTACTTC. Its protein product is CASSLITGEETQYF.

The chain couples TRBV11-2 to TRBJ2-2; 7 nucleotides align to TRBD1. The CDR3 runs 16 residues. Germline V gene data show CDR1 as SGHAT and CDR2 as FQNNGV. The V gene end was trimmed by 5 bases and the J gene end by 2 bases; junction bases not matched to a gene: 8. CDR3 sequence: CASSVYRGPNTGELFF. In DNA, the CDR3 is TGTGCCAGCAGCGTTTACAGGGGCCCTAACACCGGGGAGCTGTTTTTT.